The 17 T cell receptor beta chains below all came from one sample that was sequenced in a study of blood T cell repertoires in COVID-19. Assay used: immunoSEQ multiplex PCR; TCRdb lists only in-frame clones, some missing. This repertoire shows some 300,000 clones, approximately 84% found once; its top ten account for more than 1%. Sequencing input: PBMCs or T cells enriched from blood (not recorded which). Every receptor here comes from a young woman who had recovered from COVID-19.

The chain joins TRBV9 to TRBJ2-5, with D perhaps matching TRBD2 (7 bases). CDR3 size: 15 residues. The V gene lost 3 bases and the J gene lost 6 bases, with 18 bases spanning the gap. Germline V gives CDR1 SGDLS, CDR2 YYNGEE. The CDR3 DNA reads as TGTGCCAGCAGCGACCCTTCGGCGGGGGCTAAGACCCAGTACTTC. This codes for CASSDPSAGAKTQYF.

The chain recombines TRBV11-2 with TRBJ2-3, with 12 nucleotides matching TRBD2. The CDR3 is 14 amino acids. The V and J ends lost 5 bases and 8 bases, in that order; junction bases with no gene match: 5. CDR1 is SGHAT and CDR2 is FQNNGV in the germline V gene. In DNA, the CDR3 is TGTGCCAGCAGCCCCAAACTAGCGGGGGGTACGCAGTATTTT. Translated: CASSPKLAGGTQYF. Together with reference TRBV11-2 and TRBJ2-3, the CDR3 gives the full variable domain: EAGVAQSPRYKIIEKRQSVAFWCNPISGHATLYWYQQILGQGPKLLIQFQNNGVVDDSQLPKDRFSAERLKGVDSTLKIQPAKLEDSAVYLCASSPKLAGGTQYFGPGTRLTVL.

The chain couples TRBV14 to TRBJ2-7; weak D call: TRBD2 (6 bases). Trimming cost V 4 bases and J 4 bases, with 11 bases left between them. The germline CDR1 and CDR2 sequences are SGHDN and FVKESK. This CDR3 spans 13 amino acids. The CDR3 nucleotides are TGTGCCAGCAGCCGCGGCCGGGGGTACGAGCAGTACTTC. Translating it yields CASSRGRGYEQYF. The variable domain in full, with the rest retrieved from reference TRBV14 and TRBJ2-7, is EAGVTQFPSHSVIEKGQTVTLRCDPISGHDNLYWYRRVMGKEIKFLLHFVKESKQDESGMPNNRFLAERTGGTYSTLKVQPAELEDSGVYFCASSRGRGYEQYFGPGTRLTVT.

The J gene is TRBJ1-2, the V gene TRBV12-3 or TRBV12-4; possibly TRBD1 for D (5 bases). CDR3 length equals 12 residues. Trimming left V 4 bases short and J 7 bases short, with 10 bases between. CDR3 sequence reads: CASSYRISGYTF. As DNA, the CDR3 is TGTGCCAGCAGTTACAGGATTTCTGGCTACACCTTC.

The V call is TRBV5-1, the J call TRBJ2-5; TRBD2 aligns across 10 bases. This CDR3 is built from 16 residues. Germline assignment: CDR1 SGHRS and CDR2 YFSETQ. With 0 bases clipped from V and 7 bases from J, the junction kept 9 bases outside the gene matches. CDR3 amino acids: CASSLEASGGVGTQYF. The DNA of the CDR3 is TGCGCCAGCAGCTTGGAGGCTAGCGGGGGCGTGGGGACCCAGTACTTC. Drawing the rest from reference TRBV5-1 and TRBJ2-5, the complete variable domain is KAGVTQTPRYLIKTRGQQVTLSCSPISGHRSVSWYQQTPGQGLQFLFEYFSETQRNKGNFPGRFSGRQFSNSRSEMNVSTLELGDSALYLCASSLEASGGVGTQYFGPGTRLLVL.

The chain uses TRBV3-1 (or the pseudogene TRBV3-2) and TRBJ2-3, with unresolved D. Germline V lookup: CDR1 LGHDT, CDR2 YNNKEL (reference sequence). V lost 2 bases and J lost 5, with 8 bases in between. The CDR3 spans 13 residues. CDR3 bases: TGTGCCAGCAGCCAACGTTCCCTAGATACGCAGTATTTT. Translating it yields CASSQRSLDTQYF.

A few counts support this clone. The chain has TRBV5-1 and TRBJ2-2, with D hard to call. The ends were cut back, 4 bases at V and 0 bases at J, with 7 bases in the middle. This CDR3 has 14 residues. The germline V gene has CDR1 SGHRS and CDR2 YFSETQ. The CDR3 DNA is TGCGCCAGCAGCCGTCAGGCGAACACCGGGGAGCTGTTTTTT. The encoded protein is CASSRQANTGELFF.

Here the CDR3 reads CASRRTGENYGYTF. The CDR3, as DNA: TGTGCCAGCAGGAGGACAGGCGAAAACTATGGCTACACCTTC. V and J are TRBV27 and TRBJ1-2; 7 bases line up with TRBD1. CDR1 and CDR2 from the germline V gene are MNHEY and SMNVEV (reference sequence). V was pared by 6 bases and J by 2 bases, with 6 bases of the junction left unmatched. The CDR3 has 14 amino acids.

V gene TRBV6-2 or TRBV6-3 combines with J gene TRBJ2-7; 7 positions agree with TRBD1. This CDR3 region has 17 residues. The V and J ends lost 6 bases and 1 base, in that order; junction bases with no gene match: 15. Germline values: CDR1 MNHEY, CDR2 SVGEGT. The CDR3 region is CASSEDSGTVFSYEQYF. Here the CDR3 DNA reads TGTGCCAGCAGCGAGGATTCCGGGACAGTATTTTCCTACGAGCAGTACTTC.

This clone has just a few counts. The chain employs TRBV2 and TRBJ2-7; tentative D call: TRBD1 (6 bases). The germline gives CDR1 SNHLY, CDR2 FYNNEI. The CDR3 sequence is 13 residues long. With 7 bases removed from V and 0 bases from J, the gap between germline ends came to 10 bases. The CDR3: CASTRTASYEQYF. In DNA, the CDR3 is TGTGCCAGCACCCGGACAGCCTCCTACGAGCAGTACTTC. The variable domain in full, with the rest retrieved from reference TRBV2 and TRBJ2-7, is EPEVTQTPSHQVTQMGQEVILRCVPISNHLYFYWYRQILGQKVEFLVSFYNNEISEKSEIFDDQFSVERPDGSNFTLKIRSTKLEDSAMYFCASTRTASYEQYFGPGTRLTVT.

This sequence joins TRBV5-1 and TRBJ1-2; TRBD1 matches at 8 bases. The germline V gene has CDR1 SGHRS and CDR2 YFSETQ. J gave up 2 bases and V 4 bases, and 7 bases lay outside the gene matches. This CDR3 has 15 residues. The CDR3 sequence: CASSLGTGLNYGYTF. CDR3 bases: TGCGCCAGCAGCCTCGGGACAGGACTAAACTATGGCTACACCTTC. The full variable domain, with the rest looked up from reference TRBV5-1 and TRBJ1-2, is KAGVTQTPRYLIKTRGQQVTLSCSPISGHRSVSWYQQTPGQGLQFLFEYFSETQRNKGNFPGRFSGRQFSNSRSEMNVSTLELGDSALYLCASSLGTGLNYGYTFGSGTRLTVV.

V gene TRBV7-6 combines with J gene TRBJ2-5; TRBD1 agrees at 8 bases. The CDR3 length is 15 residues. Trimming cost V 1 base and J 5 bases; bases outside gene matches: 6. The germline V gene has CDR1 SGHVS and CDR2 FNYEAQ. As DNA, the CDR3 is TGTGCCAGCAGCTTAGGACAGGGGAATACGGAGACCCAGTACTTC. It specifies CASSLGQGNTETQYF.

The rearrangement links TRBV30 to TRBJ1-2; 10 bases are shared with TRBD1. The V segment lost 2 bases and the J segment 7 bases; nucleotides outside the gene matches: 7. This CDR3 has 14 residues. From germline, CDR1 is GTSNPN and CDR2 SVGIG (reference sequence). The CDR3 nucleotides read TGTGCCTGGAGTCCCTCGGGACAGGGGTCTGGCTACACCTTC. It encodes CAWSPSGQGSGYTF.

The rearrangement uses TRBV12-3 or TRBV12-4 and TRBJ2-1; maybe TRBD2 (6 bases). Trimming shortened V by 7 bases and J by 9 bases, and 13 bases separated the two germline ends. The CDR3 is made up of 12 amino acids. CDR3 sequence (DNA): TGTGCCAGCACCGCGGGACTTCTTGAGCAGTTCTTC. This translates into CASTAGLLEQFF.

The chain has TRBV9 and TRBJ1-1; no definite D call. Germline CDR1 reads SGDLS; CDR2 reads YYNGEE. This CDR3 is 12 amino acids long. The V and J ends lost 7 bases and 0 bases respectively, with 7 bases between them. CDR3 nucleotide sequence: TGTGCCAGCCACTACATGAACACTGAAGCTTTCTTT. Translated: CASHYMNTEAFF.

The chain has TRBV7-6 and TRBJ1-1, with 7 bases aligning to TRBD1. CDR1 and CDR2 from the germline V gene are SGHVS and FNYEAQ. This CDR3 is built from 12 residues. V trimming: 1 base; J trimming: 9 bases; junction bases outside the gene matches: 2. The CDR3 sequence: CASSLEGAQAFF. DNA of the CDR3: TGTGCCAGCAGCTTAGAGGGGGCTCAAGCTTTCTTT.

The rearrangement uses TRBV7-2 and TRBJ2-1; 9 positions agree with TRBD1. CDR1 SGHTA and CDR2 FQGNSA come from the germline V gene. V gave up 1 base and J gave up 7 bases; unmatched junction bases: 11. There are 17 residues in the CDR3. The CDR3 protein is CASSLGGTGPSRNEQFF. The CDR3 nucleotides read TGTGCCAGCAGCTTAGGGGGGACAGGGCCCTCTCGGAATGAGCAGTTCTTC.